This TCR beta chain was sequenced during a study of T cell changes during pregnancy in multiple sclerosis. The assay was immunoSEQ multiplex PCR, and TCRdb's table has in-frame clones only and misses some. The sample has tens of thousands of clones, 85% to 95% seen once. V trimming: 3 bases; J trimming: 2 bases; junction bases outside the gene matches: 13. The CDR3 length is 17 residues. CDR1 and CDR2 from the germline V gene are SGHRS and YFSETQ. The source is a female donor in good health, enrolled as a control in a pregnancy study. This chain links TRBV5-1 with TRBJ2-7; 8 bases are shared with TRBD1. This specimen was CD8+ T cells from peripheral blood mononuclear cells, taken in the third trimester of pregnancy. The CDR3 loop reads CASSSPTSGQGPYEQYF. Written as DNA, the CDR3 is TGCGCCAGCAGCTCCCCTACTTCTGGACAGGGTCCCTACGAGCAGTACTTC.